These T cell receptor beta chains were read from a single sample in a study of radiation and T cells in renal cell carcinoma. Generated by immunoSEQ multiplex PCR, the TCRdb table keeps only in-frame clones and is missing some. The table has just under 150,000 clones, about 88% seen once. Material: blood, obtained from a patient whose treatment included radiotherapy and nephrectomy. These receptors came from a woman between 50 and 59 years old with renal cell carcinoma. Both conserved end residues are part of each CDR3. The order of the fields is V gene, clone size, CDR3 length, J gene, D gene, CDR3 protein, CDR3 DNA. A D gene is named only where the DNA matches it firmly. Only part of the rows carry a size: once, few, many, or a class if the clone is expanded.

TRBV7-2	few	13	TRBJ1-1	TRBD1	CASTRQGNTEAFF	TGTGCCAGCACCCGACAGGGGAACACTGAAGCTTTCTTT
TRBV6-1	NA	13	TRBJ1-1	NA	CASTRGQNTEAFF	TGTGCCAGCACTCGGGGCCAGAACACTGAAGCTTTCTTT
TRBV6-5	NA	16	TRBJ2-5	NA	CASSYSGSMRPGTQYF	TGTGCCAGCAGTTACTCCGGGTCTATGAGGCCGGGGACCCAGTACTTC
TRBV4-1	NA	17	TRBJ2-7	TRBD1	CASSPGGTGPYSYEQYF	TGCGCCAGCAGCCCCGGGGGGACAGGGCCTTACTCCTACGAGCAGTACTTC
TRBV5-1	NA	16	TRBJ2-7	TRBD2	CASSLGWPSGVYEQYF	TGCGCCAGCAGCTTGGGGTGGCCTAGCGGGGTGTACGAGCAGTACTTC
TRBV5-4	NA	14	TRBJ2-7	NA	CASSSDGNSYEQYF	TGTGCCAGCAGCTCCGACGGAAATTCCTACGAGCAGTACTTC
TRBV9	NA	16	TRBJ2-1	TRBD2	CASSVPSGGEDNEQFF	TGTGCCAGCAGCGTACCTAGCGGGGGGGAAGACAATGAGCAGTTCTTC
TRBV28	NA	13	TRBJ2-7	NA	CASSFPDSYEQYF	TGTGCCAGCAGTTTTCCTGACTCCTACGAGCAGTACTTC
TRBV28	NA	12	TRBJ1-2	NA	CASSLGSQGYTF	TGTGCCAGCAGTTTGGGCTCCCAAGGCTACACCTTC
TRBV9	NA	10	TRBJ2-1	NA	CASGDNEQFF	TGTGCCAGCGGAGACAATGAGCAGTTCTTC